The 16 T cell receptor beta chains below come from one sample, sequenced in a study of control samples from healthy donors and cancer patients. The repertoire was sequenced with immunoSEQ multiplex PCR; TCRdb's copy has only in-frame clones and lacks some. This sample has roughly 30,000 clones; approximately 87% occur once, and the top ten carry about 1.5%. The specimen was PBMCs. Receptors were obtained from a woman aged 40-49 years with lung cancer.

The rearrangement joins TRBV10-3 to TRBJ2-1; 12 nucleotides align to TRBD1. In germline, CDR1 is ENHRY, CDR2 SYGVKD. V shed 2 bases, J shed 7 bases, and the junction held 12 bases outside the gene matches. The CDR3 loop spans 18 amino acids. CDR3 DNA sequence: TGTGCCATCAGTGAGACCATCCCGGGACAGGGGGCGCGTAATGAGCAGTTCTTC. Encoded protein: CAISETIPGQGARNEQFF.

The chain recombines TRBV6-1 with TRBJ2-6; the D gene is possibly TRBD1 (6 bases). Germline V CDR1 and CDR2: MNHNS, SASEGT. Trimming pared 4 bases from V and 0 bases from J, leaving 10 bases between. This CDR3 region has 16 residues. This CDR3 reads CASSVHRVSGANVLTF. The CDR3 DNA reads TGTGCCAGCAGTGTTCACAGGGTCTCTGGGGCCAACGTCCTGACTTTC.

The chain combines TRBV4-2 with TRBJ2-6, with TRBD1 as a possible D gene (5 bases). Trimming shortened V by 0 bases and J by 3 bases, and 6 bases separated the two germline ends. This CDR3 is built from 15 residues. CDR1 is LGHNA, CDR2 YNFKEQ, per germline. The CDR3 is CASSQDRVGANVLTF. Written as DNA, the CDR3 is TGTGCCAGCAGCCAAGACAGGGTTGGGGCCAACGTCCTGACTTTC.

V gene TRBV5-1 combines with J gene TRBJ1-1; the D is unclear. The CDR3 covers 18 residues. The V end was cut by 1 base, the J end by 0 bases, with 19 bases between. Germline CDR1 is SGHRS and CDR2 is YFSETQ. CDR3 amino acids: CASSLNPRPDLMNTEAFF. DNA for the CDR3: TGCGCCAGCAGCTTGAACCCCCGACCTGACCTCATGAACACTGAAGCTTTCTTT.

The chain has TRBV2 and TRBJ1-1; unclear D gene. Germline V gene lookup returns CDR1 SNHLY and CDR2 FYNNEI. The CDR3 runs 12 residues. The germline V and J ends were trimmed by 5 bases and 6 bases, with 10 bases remaining between them. CDR3 sequence (DNA): TGTGCCAGCAGTTCAAAGAGGGCTGAAGCTTTCTTT. Residues: CASSSKRAEAFF.

The chain joins TRBV5-4 to TRBJ2-3, with TRBD2 matching over 7 bases. The V segment lost 1 base and the J segment 7 bases; nucleotides outside the gene matches: 9. CDR1 is SGHNT, CDR2 YYREEE, per germline (reference sequence). The CDR3 runs to 15 residues. The CDR3 DNA sequence: TGTGCCAGCAGCTTGCCGGGGGGAGAAGGAAATACGCAGTATTTT. It translates to CASSLPGGEGNTQYF.

This clone was detected a few times. The chain employs TRBV12-5 and TRBJ2-7; TRBD2 matches at 11 bases. The J segment lost 0 bases and the V segment lost 6 bases, leaving 1 base of the junction unmatched. The CDR3 runs to 14 residues. Germline V gene lookup returns CDR1 LGHNT and CDR2 FRNRAP. The CDR3 region is CASGGTSGSYEQYF. CDR3 DNA sequence: TGTGCTAGTGGCGGGACTAGCGGCTCCTACGAGCAGTACTTC.

The rearrangement links TRBV7-3 to TRBJ2-5; D possibly corresponds to TRBD1 (6 bases). Germline CDR1 and CDR2: SGHTA and FQGTGA. There are 13 residues in the CDR3. Trimming removed 5 bases from V and 4 bases from J, with 11 bases in between. CDR3 loop: CASSPTGRETQYF. As DNA, the CDR3 is TGTGCCAGCAGCCCGACAGGCCGAGAGACCCAGTACTTC.

In this sample, this clone turned up once. The chain combines TRBV5-4 with TRBJ2-5, with 7 bases aligning to TRBD1. Germline values: CDR1 SGHNT, CDR2 YYREEE (reference sequence). This CDR3 has 15 residues. V lost 2 bases, J lost 1 base, and 5 bases stayed unmatched. This chain's CDR3 is CASSFFGQVQETQYF. In DNA, the CDR3 is TGTGCCAGCAGCTTTTTCGGACAGGTCCAAGAGACCCAGTACTTC.

This rearrangement joins TRBV29-1 to TRBJ2-4; 8 bases map to TRBD1. With V trimmed by 3 bases and J by 6 bases, 4 bases remained unmatched. The CDR3 has 13 residues. CDR1 is SQVTM, CDR2 ANQGSEA, per germline. CDR3 loop: CSVDQQGGNIQYF. The CDR3 DNA reads TGCAGCGTTGACCAACAGGGGGGAAACATTCAGTACTTC.

This chain uses TRBV7-8 with TRBJ1-5; no definite D call. CDR1 is SGHVS, CDR2 FQNEAQ, per germline. Trimming left V 1 base short and J 0 bases short, with 4 bases between. The CDR3 is 14 residues long. In DNA form, the CDR3 reads TGTGCCAGCAGCTTAGGTTATAGCAATCAGCCCCAGCATTTT. Encoded protein: CASSLGYSNQPQHF.

This clone has only one observation. The V and J genes are TRBV11-2 and TRBJ2-7; 8 positions agree with TRBD1. The CDR3 consists of 15 residues. The trim removed 2 bases at V and 4 bases at J, leaving 7 bases unmatched. From germline, CDR1 is SGHAT and CDR2 FQNNGV. The CDR3 spells CASSLRNDRGYEQYF. CDR3 nucleotides: TGTGCCAGCAGCTTAAGAAACGACAGGGGATACGAGCAGTACTTC.

This clone was counted between two and nine times. The rearrangement joins TRBV6-4 to TRBJ2-1, with 11 bases that match TRBD1. CDR3 length: 14 residues. Germline lookup yields CDR1 MRHNA and CDR2 SNTAGT. With V trimmed by 2 bases and J by 6 bases, 0 bases remained unmatched. Here the CDR3 DNA reads TGTGCCAGCAGTGACGGGACAGGGGGCAATGAGCAGTTCTTC. Amino acids: CASSDGTGGNEQFF.

The V gene is TRBV6-6, the J gene TRBJ2-5; no clear D gene. Trimming removed 7 bases from V and 1 base from J, with 4 bases in between. Germline values: CDR1 MNHNY, CDR2 SVGAGI (reference sequence). This CDR3 comprises 11 residues. The CDR3 sequence: CASTFQETQYF. Here the CDR3 DNA reads TGTGCCAGCACCTTCCAAGAGACCCAGTACTTC.

The chain couples TRBV6-5 to TRBJ2-7; 7 nucleotides match TRBD1. This CDR3 comprises 12 residues. V gave up 7 bases and J gave up 6 bases; unmatched junction bases: 6. Germline CDR1 MNHEY, CDR2 SVGAGI. DNA of the CDR3: TGTGCCAGCACCGCTACAGGGGCCGAGCAGTACTTC. It codes for CASTATGAEQYF.

This clone was recorded once. The rearrangement links TRBV5-1 to TRBJ2-7; D unclear. The CDR3 is 15 residues long. Germline assignment: CDR1 SGHRS and CDR2 YFSETQ. V was clipped by 4 bases and J by 4 bases, with 18 bases between them. The CDR3 DNA reads as TGCGCCAGCAGCCCGGCAGAACTCGACGGGTACGAGCAGTACTTC. Its translation is CASSPAELDGYEQYF.